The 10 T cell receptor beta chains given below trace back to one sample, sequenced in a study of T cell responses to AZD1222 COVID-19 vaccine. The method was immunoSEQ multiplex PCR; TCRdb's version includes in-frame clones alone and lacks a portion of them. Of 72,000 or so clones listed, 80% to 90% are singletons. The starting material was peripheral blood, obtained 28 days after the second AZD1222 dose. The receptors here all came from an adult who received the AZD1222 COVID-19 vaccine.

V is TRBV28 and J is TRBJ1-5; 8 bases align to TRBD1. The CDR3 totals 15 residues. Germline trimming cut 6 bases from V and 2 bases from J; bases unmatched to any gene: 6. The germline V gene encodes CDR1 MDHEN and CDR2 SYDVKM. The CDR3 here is CASRQGAVGNQPQHF. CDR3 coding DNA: TGTGCCAGCAGGCAGGGGGCTGTGGGCAATCAGCCCCAGCATTTT.

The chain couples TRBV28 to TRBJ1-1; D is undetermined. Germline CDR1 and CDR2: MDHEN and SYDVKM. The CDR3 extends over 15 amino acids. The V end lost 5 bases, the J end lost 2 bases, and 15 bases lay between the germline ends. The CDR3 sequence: CASSAPQKFNTEAFF. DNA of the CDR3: TGTGCCAGCAGTGCCCCACAGAAATTTAACACTGAAGCTTTCTTT. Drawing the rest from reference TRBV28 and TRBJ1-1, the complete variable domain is DVKVTQSSRYLVKRTGEKVFLECVQDMDHENMFWYRQDPGLGLRLIYFSYDVKMKEKGDIPEGYSVSREKKERFSLILESASTNQTSMYLCASSAPQKFNTEAFFGQGTRLTVV.

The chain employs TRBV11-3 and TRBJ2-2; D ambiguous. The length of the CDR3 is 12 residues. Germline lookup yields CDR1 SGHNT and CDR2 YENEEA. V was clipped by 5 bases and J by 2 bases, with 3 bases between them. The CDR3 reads CASSLNTGELFF. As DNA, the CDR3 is TGTGCCAGCAGCCTTAACACCGGGGAGCTGTTTTTT.

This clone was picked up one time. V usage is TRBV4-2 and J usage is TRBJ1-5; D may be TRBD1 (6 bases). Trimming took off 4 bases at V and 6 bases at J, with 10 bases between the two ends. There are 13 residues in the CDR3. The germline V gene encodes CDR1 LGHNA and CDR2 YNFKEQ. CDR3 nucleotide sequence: TGTGCCAGCAGCCCCGCCAGGGGTCAGCCCCAGCATTTT. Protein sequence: CASSPARGQPQHF.

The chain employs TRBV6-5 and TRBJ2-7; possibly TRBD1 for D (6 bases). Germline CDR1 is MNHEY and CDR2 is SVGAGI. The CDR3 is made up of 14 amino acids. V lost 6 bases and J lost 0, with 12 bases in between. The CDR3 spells CASRIDRFSYEQYF. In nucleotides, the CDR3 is TGTGCCAGCAGGATCGACAGGTTCTCCTACGAGCAGTACTTC.

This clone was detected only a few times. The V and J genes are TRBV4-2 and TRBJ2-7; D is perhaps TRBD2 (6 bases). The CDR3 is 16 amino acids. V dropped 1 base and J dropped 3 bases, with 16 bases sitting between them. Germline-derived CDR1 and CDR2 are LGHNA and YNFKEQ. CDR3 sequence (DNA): TGTGCCAGCAGCCAAGTGGGTGCGGGGCCTTTCTACGAGCAGTACTTC. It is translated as CASSQVGAGPFYEQYF.

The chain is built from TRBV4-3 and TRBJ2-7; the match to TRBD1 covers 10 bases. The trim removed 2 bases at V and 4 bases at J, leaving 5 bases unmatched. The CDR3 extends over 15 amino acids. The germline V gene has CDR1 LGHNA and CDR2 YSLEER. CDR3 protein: CASSQQDRGNYEQYF. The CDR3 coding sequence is TGCGCCAGCAGCCAACAGGACAGGGGGAATTACGAGCAGTACTTC.

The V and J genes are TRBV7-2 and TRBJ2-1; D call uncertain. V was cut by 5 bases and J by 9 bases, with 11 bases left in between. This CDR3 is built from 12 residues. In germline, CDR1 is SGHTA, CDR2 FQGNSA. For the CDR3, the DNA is TGTGCCAGCAGCCCGTCCCAAGGTGAGCAGTTCTTC. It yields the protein CASSPSQGEQFF.

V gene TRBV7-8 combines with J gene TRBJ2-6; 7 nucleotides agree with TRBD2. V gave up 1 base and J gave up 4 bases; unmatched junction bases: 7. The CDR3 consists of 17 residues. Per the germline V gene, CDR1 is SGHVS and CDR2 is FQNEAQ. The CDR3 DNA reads TGTGCCAGCAGCTTAGTCGGGAGGACGACCGGGGCCAACGTCCTGACTTTC. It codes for CASSLVGRTTGANVLTF. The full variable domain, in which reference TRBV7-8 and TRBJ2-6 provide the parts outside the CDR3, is GAGVSQSPRYKVAKRGQDVALRCDPISGHVSLFWYQQALGQGPEFLTYFQNEAQLDKSGLPSDRFFAERPEGSVSTLKIQRTQQEDSAVYLCASSLVGRTTGANVLTFGAGSRLTVL.

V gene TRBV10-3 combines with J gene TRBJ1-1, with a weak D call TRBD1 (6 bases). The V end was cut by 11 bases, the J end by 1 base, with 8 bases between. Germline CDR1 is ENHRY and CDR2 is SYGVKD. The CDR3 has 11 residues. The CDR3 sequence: CAARGNTEAFF. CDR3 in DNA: TGTGCCGCCAGGGGGAACACTGAAGCTTTCTTT.